This T cell receptor (beta chain) was captured by sequencing in a study of Ad26.COV2.S vaccination and SARS-CoV-2 variants. Generated by immunoSEQ multiplex PCR, the TCRdb table keeps only in-frame clones and is missing some. The data show around 300,000 clones, with almost 90% seen just once and about 5% held by the top ten. Trimming removed 3 bases at V and 11 bases at J, with 16 bases between. CDR1 is GTSNPN and CDR2 is SVGIG in the germline V gene (reference sequence). The CDR3 totals 12 residues. This sample's treatment: roughly 19 received Ad26.COV2.S at low or high dose, single or two shots; 5 received placebo; per-sample allocation not given. Sampling was done on day 63 after the first vaccine or placebo injection. Turning to this clone: Its matching antigen is unknown.

General study points: Vaccinated individuals (as opposed to placebo recipients) had higher spike-specific TCR breadth. TCR breadth and depth analyses may have underestimated total T cell responses.

V usage is TRBV30 and J usage is TRBJ1-1; D remains ambiguous. Sequencing was performed on peripheral blood, taken in a trial of Ad26.COV2.S vaccine versus placebo. The TCR originated in a person aged 18-60 years who received the Ad26.COV2.S COVID-19 vaccine or a placebo. The CDR3 DNA is TGTGCCTGGAGCGCCCCTCGGTCGGCCGCTTTCTTT. The encoded protein is CAWSAPRSAAFF.